This TCR beta chain was sequenced during a study of shared clonotypes between healthy human individuals. CDR1 is SEHNR, CDR2 FQNEAQ, per germline (reference sequence). There are 14 residues in the CDR3. Trimming shortened V by 6 bases and J by 1 base, and 9 bases separated the two germline ends. The method was immunoSEQ multiplex PCR; TCRdb's version includes in-frame clones alone and lacks a portion of them. The data show some 2.4 million clones, over 85% seen once. The study drew all its donors from Caucasian adults living in Nashville, Tennessee. Sequenced input: naive CD4+ T cells from PBMCs. This sample's subset: CD45RA+ positively selected. The rearrangement joins TRBV7-9 to TRBJ2-2, with D uncertain. The TCR was taken from a man between 18 and 29 years old in good health. Some clones in this sample may be carry-over from other donors' samples. CDR3 loop: CASSTYQNTGELFF. CDR3 DNA sequence: TGTGCCAGCAGTACCTACCAGAACACCGGGGAGCTGTTTTTT. The entire variable domain, with the rest obtained from reference TRBV7-9 and TRBJ2-2, is as follows: DTGVSQNPRHKITKRGQNVTFRCDPISEHNRLYWYRQTLGQGPEFLTYFQNEAQLEKSRLLSDRFSAERPKGSFSTLEIQRTEQGDSAMYLCASSTYQNTGELFFGEGSRLTVL.